This T cell receptor (beta chain) originates from a study of breast tumors, draining lymph nodes, adjacent tissues. The lymph nodes were axillary draining lymph nodes from breast cancer patients. Study-level findings and limits: The data were judged consistent with most tumor T cells coming from lymph node and expanding in tumor.

Trimming removed 5 bases from V and 4 bases from J, with 14 bases in between. The CDR3 consists of 14 residues. Germline CDR1 reads LGHDT; CDR2 reads YNNKEL (reference sequence). This clonotype was observed a few times. Its antigen is not known. TCRdb itself ran the multiplex PCR reads through MiXCR, one entry per CDR3 protein. The data hold 80,000 to 130,000 distinct CDR3 sequences, with 21% observed a single time. This chain links TRBV3-1 with TRBJ1-2, with D tentatively TRBD1 (5 bases). The sequencing sample was made of axillary lymph node tissue. This clonotype was sampled from a female donor with breast cancer. Some clones in this sample may be carry-over from other donors' samples. CDR3 protein: CASSSSTGGYGYTF. The CDR3 DNA is TGTGCCAGCAGCTCAAGCACGGGGGGCTATGGCTACACCTTC.